The clone carrying this TCR beta chain occurred many times. No antigen is known for it. The data stem from a study of identical twins. Study outcomes and limitations: Compared with models, monozygotic twins showed more out-of-frame TCR alpha sharing.

With V trimmed by 5 bases and J by 3 bases, 2 bases remained unmatched. Germline CDR1 SGHTA, CDR2 FQGTGA. This CDR3 contains 15 residues. A universal primer site was created by template switching, with the cDNA bearing unique molecular identifiers. Via MiXCR, TCRdb re-called the 5' RACE reads, giving one row per CDR3 protein. The top ten hold about 12% of the sample, which has 350,000 to 450,000 distinct CDR3 sequences, under 20% seen once. Sequenced material: naive T cells sorted from blood. The chain links TRBV7-3 to TRBJ2-2; 11 nucleotides line up with TRBD1. This receptor was taken from a man aged 45 to 65 in good health. The DNA of the CDR3 is TGTGCCAGCAGCCGGGGACAGGGGGACACCGGGGAGCTGTTTTTT. This sequence encodes CASSRGQGDTGELFF.